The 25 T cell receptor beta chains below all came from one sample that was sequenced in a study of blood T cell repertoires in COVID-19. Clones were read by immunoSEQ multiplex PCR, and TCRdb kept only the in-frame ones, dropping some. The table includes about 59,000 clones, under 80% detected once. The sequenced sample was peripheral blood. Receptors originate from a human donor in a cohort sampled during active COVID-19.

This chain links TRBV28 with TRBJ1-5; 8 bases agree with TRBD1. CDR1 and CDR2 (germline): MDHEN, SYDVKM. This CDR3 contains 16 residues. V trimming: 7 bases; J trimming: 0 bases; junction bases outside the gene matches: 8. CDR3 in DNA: TGTGCCAGCATCGGACAGGGCAGGGATAGCAATCAGCCCCAGCATTTT. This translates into CASIGQGRDSNQPQHF. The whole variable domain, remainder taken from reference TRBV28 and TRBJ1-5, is DVKVTQSSRYLVKRTGEKVFLECVQDMDHENMFWYRQDPGLGLRLIYFSYDVKMKEKGDIPEGYSVSREKKERFSLILESASTNQTSMYLCASIGQGRDSNQPQHFGDGTRLSIL.

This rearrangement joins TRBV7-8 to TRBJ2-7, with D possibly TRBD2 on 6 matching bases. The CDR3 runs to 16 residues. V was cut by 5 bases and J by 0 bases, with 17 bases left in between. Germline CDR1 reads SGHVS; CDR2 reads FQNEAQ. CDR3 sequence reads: CASSPWGEAFSYEQYF. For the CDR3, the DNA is TGTGCCAGCAGCCCCTGGGGGGAGGCCTTCTCCTACGAGCAGTACTTC.

CDR3 region: CARRDRAYEQYF. The CDR3 DNA reads TGTGCCAGAAGGGACAGGGCCTACGAGCAGTACTTC. V is TRBV19 and J is TRBJ2-7; 9 bases are a match to TRBD1. In germline, CDR1 is LNHDA, CDR2 SQIVND (reference sequence). The CDR3 runs to 12 residues. Trimming took 9 bases from V and 2 from J; bases not matched to a gene: 2.

CDR3 DNA sequence: TGTGCCAGCAGCTTTTCAGGGTCGAACTACGAGCAGTACTTC. Protein product: CASSFSGSNYEQYF. The V call is TRBV5-4, the J call TRBJ2-7; tentatively, D is TRBD1 (5 bases). The CDR3 contains 14 residues. Germline CDR1 is SGHNT and CDR2 is YYREEE (reference sequence). Trimming pared 2 bases from V and 3 bases from J, leaving 12 bases between.

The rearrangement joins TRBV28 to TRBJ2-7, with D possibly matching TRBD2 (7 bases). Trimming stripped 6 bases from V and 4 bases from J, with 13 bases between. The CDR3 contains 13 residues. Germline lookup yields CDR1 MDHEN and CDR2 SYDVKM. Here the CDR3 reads CASRPAGQYEQYF. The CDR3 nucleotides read TGTGCCAGCAGGCCAGCGGGACAATACGAGCAGTACTTC.

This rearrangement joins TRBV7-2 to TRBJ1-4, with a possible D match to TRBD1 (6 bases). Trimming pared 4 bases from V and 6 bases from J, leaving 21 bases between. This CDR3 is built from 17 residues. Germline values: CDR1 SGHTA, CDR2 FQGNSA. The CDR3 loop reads CASSSRPTGFFYEKLFF. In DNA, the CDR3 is TGTGCCAGCAGCTCCAGACCGACAGGATTCTTCTATGAAAAACTGTTTTTT.

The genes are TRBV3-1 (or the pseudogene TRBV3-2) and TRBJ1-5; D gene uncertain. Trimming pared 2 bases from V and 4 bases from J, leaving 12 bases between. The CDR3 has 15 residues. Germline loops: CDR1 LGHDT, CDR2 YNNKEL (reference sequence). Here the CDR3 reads CASSQQPGSNQPQHF. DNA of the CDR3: TGTGCCAGCAGCCAACAACCAGGCTCTAATCAGCCCCAGCATTTT.

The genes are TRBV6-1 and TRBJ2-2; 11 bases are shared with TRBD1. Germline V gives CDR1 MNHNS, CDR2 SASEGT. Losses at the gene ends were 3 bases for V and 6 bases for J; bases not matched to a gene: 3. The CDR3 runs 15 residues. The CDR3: CASSDRTGGPGELFF. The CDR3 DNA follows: TGTGCCAGCAGTGACCGGACAGGGGGCCCCGGGGAGCTGTTTTTT.

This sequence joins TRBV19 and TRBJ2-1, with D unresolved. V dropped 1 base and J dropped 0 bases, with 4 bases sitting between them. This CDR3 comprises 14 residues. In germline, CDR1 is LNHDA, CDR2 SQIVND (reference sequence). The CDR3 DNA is TGTGCCAGTAGTATAGGCAGCTCCTACAATGAGCAGTTCTTC. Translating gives CASSIGSSYNEQFF. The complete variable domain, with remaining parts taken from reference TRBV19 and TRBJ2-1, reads DGGITQSPKYLFRKEGQNVTLSCEQNLNHDAMYWYRQDPGQGLRLIYYSQIVNDFQKGDIAEGYSVSREKKESFPLTVTSAQKNPTAFYLCASSIGSSYNEQFFGPGTRLTVL.

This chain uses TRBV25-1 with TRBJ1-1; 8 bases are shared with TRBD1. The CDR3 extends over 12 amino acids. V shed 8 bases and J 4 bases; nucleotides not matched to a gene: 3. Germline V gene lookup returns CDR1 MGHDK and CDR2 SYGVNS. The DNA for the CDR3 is TGTGCCAGCTACACAGGGGGCACTGAAGCTTTCTTT. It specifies CASYTGGTEAFF.

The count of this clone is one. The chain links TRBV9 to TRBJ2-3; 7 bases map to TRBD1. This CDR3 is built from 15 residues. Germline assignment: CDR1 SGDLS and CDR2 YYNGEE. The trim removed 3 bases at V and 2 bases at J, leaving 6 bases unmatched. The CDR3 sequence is CASSGWDSYTDTQYF. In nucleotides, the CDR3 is TGTGCCAGCAGCGGTTGGGACAGCTACACAGATACGCAGTATTTT.

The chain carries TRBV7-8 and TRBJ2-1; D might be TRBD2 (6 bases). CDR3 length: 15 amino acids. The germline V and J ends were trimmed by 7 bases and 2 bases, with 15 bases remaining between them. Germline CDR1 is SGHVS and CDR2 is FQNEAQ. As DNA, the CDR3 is TGTGCCAGCATCCTAGGGAGGAAGCCCTACAATGAGCAGTTCTTC. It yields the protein CASILGRKPYNEQFF.

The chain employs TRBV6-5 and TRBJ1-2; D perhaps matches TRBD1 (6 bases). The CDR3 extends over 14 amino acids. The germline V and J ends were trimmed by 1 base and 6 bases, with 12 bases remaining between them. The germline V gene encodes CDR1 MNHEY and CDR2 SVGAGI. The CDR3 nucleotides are TGTGCCAGCAGTTACTTTCAGGGGCAGGATGGCTACACCTTC. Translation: CASSYFQGQDGYTF.

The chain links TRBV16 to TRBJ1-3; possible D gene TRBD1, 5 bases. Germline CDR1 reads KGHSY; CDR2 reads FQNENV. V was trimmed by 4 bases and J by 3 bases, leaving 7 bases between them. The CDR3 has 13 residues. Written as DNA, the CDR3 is TGTGCCAGCAGCCTCGACAGTGGAAACACCATATATTTT. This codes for CASSLDSGNTIYF.

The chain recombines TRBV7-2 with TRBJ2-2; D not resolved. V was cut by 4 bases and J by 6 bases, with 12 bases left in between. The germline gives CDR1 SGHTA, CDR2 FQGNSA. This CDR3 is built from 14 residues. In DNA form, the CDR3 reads TGTGCCAGCAGCTCCCCCTATGGTTCCGGGGAGCTGTTTTTT. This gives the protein CASSSPYGSGELFF.

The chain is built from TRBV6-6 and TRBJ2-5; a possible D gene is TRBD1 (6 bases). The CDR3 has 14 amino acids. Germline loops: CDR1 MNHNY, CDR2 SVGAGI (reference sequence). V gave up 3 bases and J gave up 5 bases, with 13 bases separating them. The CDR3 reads CASSYQGRGETQYF. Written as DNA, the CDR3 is TGTGCCAGCAGTTATCAGGGGCGCGGTGAGACCCAGTACTTC.

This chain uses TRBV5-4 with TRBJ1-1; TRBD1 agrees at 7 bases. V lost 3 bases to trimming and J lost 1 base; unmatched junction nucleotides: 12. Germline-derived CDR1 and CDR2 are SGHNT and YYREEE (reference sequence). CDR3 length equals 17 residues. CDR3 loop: CASSSPGQKKTNTEAFF. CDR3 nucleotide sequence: TGTGCCAGCAGCTCCCCGGGACAGAAGAAAACGAACACTGAAGCTTTCTTT.

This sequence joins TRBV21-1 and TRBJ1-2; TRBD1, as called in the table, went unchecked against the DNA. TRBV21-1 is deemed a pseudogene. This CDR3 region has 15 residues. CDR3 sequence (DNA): TGTGCCAGCAAAGGTGGGGACAGGGATAGGGATGGCTACACCTTC. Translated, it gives CASKGGDRDRDGYTF.

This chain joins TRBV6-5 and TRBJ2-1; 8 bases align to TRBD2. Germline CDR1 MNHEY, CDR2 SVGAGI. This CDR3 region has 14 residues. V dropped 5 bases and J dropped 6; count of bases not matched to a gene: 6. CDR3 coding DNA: TGTGCCAGCAGTCCAGCGGGAGTCGGCAATGAGCAGTTCTTC. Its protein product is CASSPAGVGNEQFF.

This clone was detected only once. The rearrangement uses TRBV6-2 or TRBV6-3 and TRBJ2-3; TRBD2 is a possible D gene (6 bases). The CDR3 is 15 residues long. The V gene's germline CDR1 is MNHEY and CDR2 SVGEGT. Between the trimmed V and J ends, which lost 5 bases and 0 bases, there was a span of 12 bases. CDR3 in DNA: TGTGCCAGCAGTACGGGACTCCAGAGCACAGATACGCAGTATTTT. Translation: CASSTGLQSTDTQYF.

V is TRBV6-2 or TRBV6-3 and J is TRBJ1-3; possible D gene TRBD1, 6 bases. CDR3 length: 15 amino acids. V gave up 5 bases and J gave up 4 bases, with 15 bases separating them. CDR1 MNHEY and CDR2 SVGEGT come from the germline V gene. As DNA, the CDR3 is TGTGCCAGCAGTCCAACAGGGAATGGCGGAAACACCATATATTTT. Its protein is CASSPTGNGGNTIYF.

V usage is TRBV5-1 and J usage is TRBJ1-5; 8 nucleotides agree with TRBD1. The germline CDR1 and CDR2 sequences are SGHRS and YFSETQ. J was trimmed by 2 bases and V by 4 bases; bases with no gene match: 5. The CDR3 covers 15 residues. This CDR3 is CASSRGTGGNQPQHF. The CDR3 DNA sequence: TGCGCCAGCAGCCGGGGGACAGGAGGCAATCAGCCCCAGCATTTT. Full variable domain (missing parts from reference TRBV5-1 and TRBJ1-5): KAGVTQTPRYLIKTRGQQVTLSCSPISGHRSVSWYQQTPGQGLQFLFEYFSETQRNKGNFPGRFSGRQFSNSRSEMNVSTLELGDSALYLCASSRGTGGNQPQHFGDGTRLSIL.

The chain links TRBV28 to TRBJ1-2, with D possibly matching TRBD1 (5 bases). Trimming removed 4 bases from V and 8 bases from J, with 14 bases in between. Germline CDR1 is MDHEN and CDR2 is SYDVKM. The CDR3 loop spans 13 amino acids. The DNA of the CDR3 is TGTGCCAGCAGTTGGGGCCTCTCCAAGGGCTACACCTTC. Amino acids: CASSWGLSKGYTF.

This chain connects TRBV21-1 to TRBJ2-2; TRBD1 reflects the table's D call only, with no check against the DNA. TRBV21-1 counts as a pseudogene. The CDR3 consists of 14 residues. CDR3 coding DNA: TGTGCCAGCAGCATCACAGGGGGGACCGGGGAGCTGTTTTTT. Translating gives CASSITGGTGELFF.

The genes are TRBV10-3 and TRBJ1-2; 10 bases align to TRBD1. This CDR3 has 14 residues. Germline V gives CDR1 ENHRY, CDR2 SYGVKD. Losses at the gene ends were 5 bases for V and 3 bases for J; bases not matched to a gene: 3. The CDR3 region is CAISKGQGDYGYTF. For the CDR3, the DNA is TGTGCCATCAGTAAAGGACAGGGGGACTATGGCTACACCTTC.